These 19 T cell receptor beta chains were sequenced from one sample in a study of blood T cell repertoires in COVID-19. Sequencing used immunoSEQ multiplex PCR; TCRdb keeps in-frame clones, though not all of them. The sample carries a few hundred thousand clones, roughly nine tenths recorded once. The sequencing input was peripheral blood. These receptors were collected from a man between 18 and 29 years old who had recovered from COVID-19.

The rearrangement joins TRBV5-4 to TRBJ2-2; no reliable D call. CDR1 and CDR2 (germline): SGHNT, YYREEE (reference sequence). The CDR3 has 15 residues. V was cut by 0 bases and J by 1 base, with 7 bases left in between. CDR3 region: CASSLASGNTGELFF. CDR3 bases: TGTGCCAGCAGCTTGGCGTCCGGGAACACCGGGGAGCTGTTTTTT.

The CDR3 bases are TGTGCCAGCAGCTTAGGGGGAGGGGTCGGTAATCAGCCCCAGCATTTT. Its translation is CASSLGGGVGNQPQHF. The V gene is TRBV7-9, the J gene TRBJ1-5; D is possibly TRBD1 (5 bases). The CDR3 has 16 amino acids. The V end was cut by 1 base, the J end by 4 bases, with 14 bases between. The germline V gene encodes CDR1 SEHNR and CDR2 FQNEAQ (reference sequence).

The CDR3 reads CASSIVDRRGYYGYTF. DNA for the CDR3: TGTGCCAGTAGTATAGTGGACCGACGGGGATACTATGGCTACACCTTC. The chain is built from TRBV19 and TRBJ1-2; D remains unclear. CDR3 length equals 16 residues. Germline V gives CDR1 LNHDA, CDR2 SQIVND (reference sequence). The ends were cut back, 1 base at V and 3 bases at J, with 15 bases in the middle. Full variable domain (remainder filled in from reference TRBV19 and TRBJ1-2): DGGITQSPKYLFRKEGQNVTLSCEQNLNHDAMYWYRQDPGQGLRLIYYSQIVNDFQKGDIAEGYSVSREKKESFPLTVTSAQKNPTAFYLCASSIVDRRGYYGYTFGSGTRLTVV.

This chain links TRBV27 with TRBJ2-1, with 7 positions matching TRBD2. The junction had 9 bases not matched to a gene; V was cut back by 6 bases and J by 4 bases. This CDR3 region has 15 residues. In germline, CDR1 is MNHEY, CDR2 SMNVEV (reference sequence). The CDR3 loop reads CASRQAGASYNEQFF. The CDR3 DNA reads TGTGCCAGCAGACAGGCGGGAGCTTCGTACAATGAGCAGTTCTTC.

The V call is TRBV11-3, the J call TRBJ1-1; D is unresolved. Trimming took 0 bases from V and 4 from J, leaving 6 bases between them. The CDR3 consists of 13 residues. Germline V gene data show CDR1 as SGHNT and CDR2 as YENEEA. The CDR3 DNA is TGTGCCAGCAGCTTAGACAGGTTCACTGAAGCTTTCTTT. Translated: CASSLDRFTEAFF.

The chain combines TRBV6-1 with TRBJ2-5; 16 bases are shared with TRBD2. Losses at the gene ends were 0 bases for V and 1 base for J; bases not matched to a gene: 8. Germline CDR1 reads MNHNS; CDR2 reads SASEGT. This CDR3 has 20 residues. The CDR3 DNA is TGTGCCAGCAGTGAAGCGATTTCGGGACTAGCGGGGGGGACCCAAGAGACCCAGTACTTC. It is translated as CASSEAISGLAGGTQETQYF.

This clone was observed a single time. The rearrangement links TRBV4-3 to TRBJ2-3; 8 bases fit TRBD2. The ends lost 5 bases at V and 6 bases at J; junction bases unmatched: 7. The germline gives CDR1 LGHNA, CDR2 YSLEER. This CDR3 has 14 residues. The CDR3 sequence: CASSRSGGRDTQYF. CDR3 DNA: TGCGCCAGCAGCAGGAGCGGGGGAAGGGATACGCAGTATTTT.

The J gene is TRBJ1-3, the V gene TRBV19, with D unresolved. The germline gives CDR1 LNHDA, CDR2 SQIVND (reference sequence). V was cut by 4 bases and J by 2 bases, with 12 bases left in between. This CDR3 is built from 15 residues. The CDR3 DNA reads TGTGCCAGTAGTACTGAAAGCGGCCCTGGAAACACCATATATTTT. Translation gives CASSTESGPGNTIYF.

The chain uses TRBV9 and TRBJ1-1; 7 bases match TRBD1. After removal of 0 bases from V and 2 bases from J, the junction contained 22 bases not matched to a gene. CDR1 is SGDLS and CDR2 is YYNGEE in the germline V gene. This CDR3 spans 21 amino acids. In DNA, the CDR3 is TGTGCCAGCAGCGTAGGACCCTCTATAAAACAGGGGAGAGGGGGCAACACTGAAGCTTTCTTT. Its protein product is CASSVGPSIKQGRGGNTEAFF.

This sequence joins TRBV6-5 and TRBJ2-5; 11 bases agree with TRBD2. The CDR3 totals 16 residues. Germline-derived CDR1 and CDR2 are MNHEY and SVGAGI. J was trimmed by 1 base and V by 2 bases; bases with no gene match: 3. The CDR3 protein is CASSYGGTSGQETQYF. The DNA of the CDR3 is TGTGCCAGCAGTTACGGGGGGACTAGCGGCCAAGAGACCCAGTACTTC.

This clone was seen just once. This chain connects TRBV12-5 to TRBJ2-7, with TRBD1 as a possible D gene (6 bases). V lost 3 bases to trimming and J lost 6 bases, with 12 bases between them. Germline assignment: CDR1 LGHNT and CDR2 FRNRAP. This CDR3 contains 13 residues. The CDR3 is CASGLETGTEQYF. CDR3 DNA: TGTGCTAGTGGTTTAGAAACAGGGACCGAGCAGTACTTC. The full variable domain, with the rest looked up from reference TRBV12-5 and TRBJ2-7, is DARVTQTPRHKVTEMGQEVTMRCQPILGHNTVFWYRQTMMQGLELLAYFRNRAPLDDSGMPKDRFSAEMPDATLATLKIQPSEPRDSAVYFCASGLETGTEQYFGPGTRLTVT.

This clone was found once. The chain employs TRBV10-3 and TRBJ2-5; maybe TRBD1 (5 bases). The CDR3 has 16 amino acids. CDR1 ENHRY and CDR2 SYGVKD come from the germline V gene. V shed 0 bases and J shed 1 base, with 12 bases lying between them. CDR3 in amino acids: CAISESEIGVQETQYF. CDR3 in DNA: TGTGCCATCAGTGAGTCGGAAATAGGGGTCCAAGAGACCCAGTACTTC.

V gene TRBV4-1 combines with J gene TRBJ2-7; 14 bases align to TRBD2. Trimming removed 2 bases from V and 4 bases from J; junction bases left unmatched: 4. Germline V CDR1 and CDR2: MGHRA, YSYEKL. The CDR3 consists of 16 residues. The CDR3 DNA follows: TGCGCCAGCAGCCAACCCGGGACTAGCGGGAGTTACGAGCAGTACTTC. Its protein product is CASSQPGTSGSYEQYF.

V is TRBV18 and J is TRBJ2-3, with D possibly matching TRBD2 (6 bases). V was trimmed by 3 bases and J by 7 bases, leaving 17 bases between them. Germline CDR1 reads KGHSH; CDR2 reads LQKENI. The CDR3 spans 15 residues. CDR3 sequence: CASSPPGSAVYTQYF. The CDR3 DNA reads TGTGCCAGCTCACCGCCCGGGAGCGCGGTATATACGCAGTATTTT.

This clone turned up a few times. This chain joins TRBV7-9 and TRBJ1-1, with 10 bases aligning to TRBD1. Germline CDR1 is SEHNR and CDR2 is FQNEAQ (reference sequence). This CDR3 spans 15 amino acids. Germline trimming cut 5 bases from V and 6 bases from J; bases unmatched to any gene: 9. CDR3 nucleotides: TGTGCCAGCAGCGCCCCCGGACAGGGGGTCGCTGAAGCTTTCTTT. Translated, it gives CASSAPGQGVAEAFF.

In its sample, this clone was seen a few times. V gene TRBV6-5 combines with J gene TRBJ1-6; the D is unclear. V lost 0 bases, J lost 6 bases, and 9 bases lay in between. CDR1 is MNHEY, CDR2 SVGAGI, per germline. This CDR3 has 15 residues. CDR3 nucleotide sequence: TGTGCCAGCAGTTACTCGGTGGGCAGTAATTCACCCCTCCACTTT. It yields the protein CASSYSVGSNSPLHF.

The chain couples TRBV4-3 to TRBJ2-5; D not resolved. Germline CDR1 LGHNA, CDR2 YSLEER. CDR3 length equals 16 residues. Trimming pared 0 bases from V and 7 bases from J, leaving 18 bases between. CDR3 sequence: CASSQDPPVTSGTQYF. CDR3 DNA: TGCGCCAGCAGCCAAGATCCGCCAGTTACAAGTGGGACCCAGTACTTC.

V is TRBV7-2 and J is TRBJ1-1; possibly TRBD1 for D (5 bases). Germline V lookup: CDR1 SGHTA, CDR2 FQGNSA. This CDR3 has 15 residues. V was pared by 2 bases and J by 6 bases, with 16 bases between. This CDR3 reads CASSLWAGKGAEAFF. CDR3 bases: TGTGCCAGCAGCTTATGGGCAGGGAAAGGAGCTGAAGCTTTCTTT. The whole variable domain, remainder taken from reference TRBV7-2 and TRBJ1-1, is GAGVSQSPSNKVTEKGKDVELRCDPISGHTALYWYRQSLGQGLEFLIYFQGNSAPDKSGLPSDRFSAERTGGSVSTLTIQRTQQEDSAVYLCASSLWAGKGAEAFFGQGTRLTVV.

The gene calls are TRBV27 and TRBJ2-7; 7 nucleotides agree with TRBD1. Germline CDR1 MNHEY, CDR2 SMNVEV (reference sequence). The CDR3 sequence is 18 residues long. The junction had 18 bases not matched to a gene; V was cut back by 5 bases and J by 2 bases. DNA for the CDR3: TGTGCCAGCAGTGTCCTTCGGTCCCCCGGGACAGCCCCCTACGAGCAGTACTTC. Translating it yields CASSVLRSPGTAPYEQYF.